This TCR beta chain comes out of a study of blood T cells in healthy people across ages. A second about 7 to 12 cycle PCR used barcoded and J-beta primers. TCRdb re-called the 5' RACE reads through MiXCR, storing one row per CDR3 protein. Of approximately 850,000 distinct CDR3 sequences listed, around 45% are singletons. This clonotype was detected a few times. The sequenced material came from blood. The receptor comes from a man aged 55 to 70 in good health.

CDR3 in DNA: TGTGCCAGCAGCGTAGACCGGTTTCCGGGCCGCAATGAGCAGTTCTTC. Residues: CASSVDRFPGRNEQFF. The chain employs TRBV9 and TRBJ2-1; D unresolved. This CDR3 has 16 amino acids. V dropped 0 bases and J dropped 6 bases, with 16 bases sitting between them. CDR1 and CDR2 (germline): SGDLS, YYNGEE.